The 18 T cell receptor beta chains below all came from one sample that was sequenced in a study of blood T cell repertoires in COVID-19 (dated by TCRdb to the early 2020s). The library was built by means of the immunoSEQ multiplex PCR assay. Drawn from immuneACCESS, this table holds only the in-frame rearrangements with V and J called that TCRdb kept. Clones are partly lost; checked studies trace under half to an unresolved V gene and leave the rest unexplained. This sample lists 90,000 or so clones; approximately 79% were detected once. Approximately 15% of the sample comes from the top ten. The source material was peripheral blood. The receptors come from an elderly woman with acute or convalescent COVID-19.

The chain is built from TRBV19 and TRBJ2-7, with 7 bases that match TRBD2. The length of the CDR3 is 15 residues. Germline V CDR1 and CDR2: LNHDA, SQIVND (reference sequence). With 8 bases clipped from V and 2 bases from J, the junction kept 12 bases outside the gene matches. The CDR3 DNA sequence: TGTGCCAGTTCCGGGAGGACCTCCATCGCCTACGAGCAGTACTTC. Amino acids: CASSGRTSIAYEQYF.

This clone was counted only a few times. The rearrangement uses TRBV10-1 and TRBJ2-7; 8 bases agree with TRBD1. Germline trimming cut 7 bases from V and 6 bases from J; bases unmatched to any gene: 8. CDR1 is WNHNN and CDR2 is SYGVQD in the germline V gene (reference sequence). CDR3 size: 13 residues. The CDR3 DNA reads TGCGCCAGCAATCCGGGACAGGTGGGCGAGCAGTACTTC. Translated, it gives CASNPGQVGEQYF.

The chain links TRBV18 to TRBJ2-3; 8 positions agree with TRBD2. CDR1 is KGHSH and CDR2 is LQKENI in the germline V gene. J gave up 4 bases and V 2 bases, and 2 bases lay outside the gene matches. This CDR3 comprises 14 residues. The CDR3 here is CASSPTGGADTQYF. The CDR3 DNA sequence: TGTGCCAGCTCACCAACGGGGGGGGCAGATACGCAGTATTTT.

The chain combines TRBV11-2 with TRBJ2-7, with D perhaps matching TRBD1 (5 bases). This CDR3 region has 14 residues. The V gene's germline CDR1 is SGHAT and CDR2 FQNNGV. Trimming took off 5 bases at V and 2 bases at J, with 13 bases between the two ends. In DNA form, the CDR3 reads TGTGCCAGCAGCATACAGGTCTCTACCTACGAGCAGTACTTC. Translation gives CASSIQVSTYEQYF.

The chain carries TRBV9 and TRBJ1-6; D unclear. The CDR3 is made up of 14 amino acids. Looked up from germline, CDR1 is SGDLS and CDR2 is YYNGEE. V gave up 5 bases and J gave up 6 bases, with 12 bases separating them. CDR3 sequence reads: CASSQTMANSPLHF. CDR3 DNA sequence: TGTGCCAGCAGTCAGACTATGGCTAATTCACCCCTCCACTTT.

The rearrangement joins TRBV18 to TRBJ2-7, with TRBD1 identical over 11 bases. The length of the CDR3 is 14 residues. The germline gives CDR1 KGHSH, CDR2 LQKENI. Trimming cost V 6 bases and J 5 bases; bases outside gene matches: 6. Here the CDR3 reads CASSPGQGVDEQYF. The CDR3 DNA sequence: TGTGCCAGCTCCCCGGGACAGGGGGTCGACGAGCAGTACTTC.

The rearrangement uses TRBV11-3 and TRBJ1-1; D gene unclear. Trimming took 1 base from V and 3 from J, leaving 9 bases between them. Germline values: CDR1 SGHNT, CDR2 YENEEA. There are 14 residues in the CDR3. CDR3 sequence reads: CASSLGGEDTEAFF. The CDR3 coding sequence is TGTGCCAGCAGCTTAGGCGGGGAGGACACTGAAGCTTTCTTT.

Notes on this clone: Within the sample, other DNA sequences also encode this same CDR3. This chain uses TRBV7-2 with TRBJ1-6, with D perhaps TRBD1 (5 bases). V was clipped by 5 bases and J by 0 bases, with 8 bases between them. This CDR3 spans 15 amino acids. Germline CDR1 reads SGHTA; CDR2 reads FQGNSA. CDR3 amino acids: CASSPDNSYNSPLHF. CDR3 in DNA: TGTGCCAGCAGCCCGGACAACTCCTATAATTCACCCCTCCACTTT.

The chain recombines TRBV5-5 with TRBJ1-5; D may be TRBD1 (6 bases). CDR3 length: 14 residues. In germline, CDR1 is SGHKS, CDR2 YYEKEE (reference sequence). The V end lost 4 bases, the J end lost 2 bases, and 10 bases lay between the germline ends. As DNA, the CDR3 is TGTGCCAGCAGCACCGAGGGGGGCAATCAGCCCCAGCATTTT. It is translated as CASSTEGGNQPQHF.

This chain uses TRBV7-9 with TRBJ2-5, with D possibly being TRBD2 (6 bases). Trimming pared 3 bases from V and 4 bases from J, leaving 15 bases between. The CDR3 totals 15 residues. Germline V gene sequence: CDR1 SEHNR, CDR2 FQNEAQ (reference sequence). CDR3 nucleotide sequence: TGTGCCAGCAGCTTTAGTCGGGGAGGCATAGAGACCCAGTACTTC. This translates into CASSFSRGGIETQYF. The variable domain in full, completed from reference TRBV7-9 and TRBJ2-5, reads DTGVSQNPRHKITKRGQNVTFRCDPISEHNRLYWYRQTLGQGPEFLTYFQNEAQLEKSRLLSDRFSAERPKGSFSTLEIQRTEQGDSAMYLCASSFSRGGIETQYFGPGTRLLVL.

The count of this clone is one. The chain couples TRBV12-3 or TRBV12-4 to TRBJ2-1, with D uncertain. With 7 bases removed from V and 7 bases from J, the gap between germline ends came to 11 bases. CDR3 length: 12 residues. CDR3 protein: CASNTHGNEQFF. CDR3 nucleotide sequence: TGTGCCAGCAATACACACGGGAATGAGCAGTTCTTC.

This clone was seen just once. This sequence joins TRBV29-1 and TRBJ2-2; 7 bases match TRBD1. The germline V gene has CDR1 SQVTM and CDR2 ANQGSEA. V lost 0 bases, J lost 2 bases, and 6 bases stayed unmatched. This CDR3 is 16 amino acids long. This CDR3 reads CSVEDRGTDNTGELFF. In DNA, the CDR3 is TGCAGCGTTGAAGATCGAGGGACAGATAACACCGGGGAGCTGTTTTTT.

This clone showed up just a few times. The gene calls are TRBV30 and TRBJ2-7, with D possibly being TRBD2 (6 bases). Trimming shortened V by 2 bases and J by 7 bases, and 15 bases separated the two germline ends. Germline V gives CDR1 GTSNPN, CDR2 SVGIG (reference sequence). The CDR3 length is 13 residues. CDR3 DNA: TGTGCCTGGAGTCGGGGACTGGAGGGGGAGCAGTACTTC. Residues: CAWSRGLEGEQYF.

V usage is TRBV23-1 and J usage is TRBJ1-3; no firm D call. TRBV23-1 is labeled an ORF, and its function is uncertain. The CDR3 spans 14 residues. Trimming took off 6 bases at V and 0 bases at J, with 9 bases between the two ends. CDR3: CASSTPASGNTIYF. CDR3 nucleotides: TGCGCCAGCAGCACTCCTGCCTCTGGAAACACCATATATTTT.

This chain joins TRBV19 and TRBJ2-4, with a possible D match to TRBD1 (7 bases). The CDR3 runs 16 residues. Germline lookup yields CDR1 LNHDA and CDR2 SQIVND (reference sequence). Trimming took off 1 base at V and 1 base at J, with 11 bases between the two ends. CDR3 region: CASSIGAGGAKNIQYF. In nucleotides, the CDR3 is TGTGCCAGTAGTATAGGCGCAGGGGGGGCCAAAAACATTCAGTACTTC.

The rearrangement links TRBV7-3 to TRBJ2-3; TRBD2 matches at 10 bases. Germline CDR1 reads SGHTA; CDR2 reads FQGTGA. Unmatched junction bases numbered 5, after V lost 2 bases and J lost 6 bases. The CDR3 extends over 15 amino acids. The CDR3: CASSLEAGGRDTQYF. The DNA of the CDR3 is TGTGCCAGCAGCTTAGAAGCGGGGGGGCGTGATACGCAGTATTTT.

This chain uses TRBV5-1 with TRBJ2-7; TRBD1 is a possible D gene (6 bases). CDR3 length: 12 residues. Trimming removed 5 bases from V and 7 bases from J, with 13 bases in between. Germline loops: CDR1 SGHRS, CDR2 YFSETQ. This CDR3 reads CASRRQVGEQYF. DNA of the CDR3: TGCGCCAGCAGACGACAGGTGGGGGAGCAGTACTTC.

The chain combines TRBV13 with TRBJ2-3; D is undetermined. The V end lost 1 base, the J end lost 1 base, and 6 bases lay between the germline ends. Germline CDR1 is PRHDT and CDR2 is FYEKMQ (reference sequence). The CDR3 extends over 14 amino acids. DNA of the CDR3: TGTGCCAGCAGCTTAGTTGCAGGCACAGATACGCAGTATTTT. It specifies CASSLVAGTDTQYF.